This TCR beta chain appears in the sequencing data of a study of T-cell reconstitution after alpha-beta-depleted transplantation in children. Unique molecular identifiers were used to barcode this TCRbeta library. A single record per CDR3 protein comes from TCRdb applying MiXCR to the PCR reads. The data hold hundreds of thousands of distinct CDR3 sequences, with around 13% observed a single time. This CDR3 is built from 19 residues. The germline gives CDR1 SGHRS, CDR2 YFSETQ. The trim removed 0 bases at V and 4 bases at J, leaving 18 bases unmatched. The sequencing used PBMCs, collected before TCRalphabeta/CD19-depleted stem cell transplant. The chain combines TRBV5-1 with TRBJ2-5; 7 nucleotides line up with TRBD2. The TCR sequence derives from a girl aged 2 to 9 with congenital amegakaryocytic thrombocytopenia, due to receive a stem cell transplant. CDR3 region: CASSLDRRLPAGSRETQYF. The CDR3 DNA reads TGCGCCAGCAGCTTGGACCGTCGGTTGCCAGCGGGAAGTCGAGAGACCCAGTACTTC.